The text below deals with one T cell receptor beta chain. This could be a read error, since a much larger clone is one nucleotide away. Individuals selected for sequencing had exhibited CD8+CD57+ cell expansion on flow cytometry. TCR beta VDJ and CDR3 were profiled, and genomic DNA was the template. TCRdb itself ran the reads through MiXCR, one entry per CDR3 protein. This sample has around 160,000 distinct CDR3 sequences, with around 48% found just once. This record comes from a study of CD8+CD57+ T cells in acquired aplastic anemia. This CDR3 region has 13 residues. The V end lost 5 bases, the J end lost 1 base, and 5 bases lay between the germline ends. Germline lookup yields CDR1 SGHTA and CDR2 FQGNSA.

This receptor was identified in a human donor with aplastic anemia. Sequenced material: sorted CD4+, CD8+, or CD8+CD57+ T cells (not recorded which) from PBMCs. The chain combines TRBV7-2 with TRBJ1-4; D remains unclear. The CDR3 region has the DNA TGTGCCAGCAGCATCCGAACTAATGAAAAACTGTTTTTT. Its protein product is CASSIRTNEKLFF.